This T cell receptor (beta chain) is drawn from a study of vaccination and CD4 T cells after COVID-19. The CDR3 sequence is 16 residues long. Germline loops: CDR1 SGHVS, CDR2 FQNEAQ. Trimming at V came to 6 bases and at J to 1 base, leaving 9 bases not matched to a gene. TCRdb re-analysed the PCR reads in MiXCR, keeping a single row per CDR3 protein. The sample shows some 26,000 distinct CDR3 sequences, under 65% of them seen only once. Indicated time point: late sampling 161 to 241 days after vaccination in a few convalescent patients. Sequenced here: CD4+ T cells from blood, sampled about 7 months after SARS-CoV-2 vaccination. The source is a human donor who had recovered from COVID-19. The rearrangement uses TRBV7-8 and TRBJ2-1; 7 nucleotides line up with TRBD2. CDR3 nucleotide sequence: TGTGCCAGCAGACTATCGGGTAGCGGGTCCTACAATGAGCAGTTCTTC. Amino acids: CASRLSGSGSYNEQFF.